This T cell receptor (beta chain) appears in the sequencing data of a study of T cell changes during pregnancy in multiple sclerosis. Profiling relied on immunoSEQ multiplex PCR, and the TCRdb table lists in-frame clones only, not all of them. This sample has more than 85,000 clones; over 85% occur once, and the top ten carry about 1.3%. Germline V gene sequence: CDR1 SEHNR, CDR2 FQNEAQ (reference sequence). Trimming cost V 6 bases and J 4 bases; bases outside gene matches: 10. The CDR3 is made up of 17 amino acids. The chain carries TRBV7-9 and TRBJ2-3; TRBD2 aligns across 13 bases. The sequenced sample was peripheral blood, obtained in the third trimester of pregnancy. The receptor's source is a female donor in good health, enrolled as a control in a pregnancy study. The CDR3: CASRLTSGRAGADTQYF. CDR3 sequence (DNA): TGTGCCAGCAGACTTACTAGCGGGAGGGCCGGCGCAGATACGCAGTATTTT. Variable domain in full (rest from reference TRBV7-9 and TRBJ2-3): DTGVSQNPRHKITKRGQNVTFRCDPISEHNRLYWYRQTLGQGPEFLTYFQNEAQLEKSRLLSDRFSAERPKGSFSTLEIQRTEQGDSAMYLCASRLTSGRAGADTQYFGPGTRLTVL.